This TCR beta chain comes out of a study of T cells in localized non-small cell lung cancer. Points from the study as a whole: Longer survival (overall) was linked to higher T cell density in blood. A single tumor region was sequenced, leaving heterogeneity possible. Out of the top 100 tumor clones, a median roughly 52 were seen in adjacent lung. Measurement of T cell clonality placed uninvolved adjacent lung highest, above the level in tumor.

In regard to this clone: The antigen is undetermined.

V lost 4 bases and J lost 8, with 18 bases in between. The CDR3 sequence is 15 residues long. Germline CDR1 is SGHNT and CDR2 is YYREEE (reference sequence). The method was immunoSEQ multiplex PCR; TCRdb's version includes in-frame clones alone and lacks a portion of them. The sample yields 24,000 or so clones, 70% to 90% seen once. The sample in question was peripheral blood, obtained before any cancer treatment. This clonotype was sampled from a female donor over 55 with stage I lung adenocarcinoma. J is TRBJ1-4 and V is TRBV5-4; unclear D gene. CDR3 amino acids: CASSMVPQVVEKLFF. DNA for the CDR3: TGTGCCAGCAGCATGGTCCCTCAGGTAGTCGAAAAACTGTTTTTT.